The rows below give T cell receptor beta chains drawn from one sample of a study of T cell repertoires in cytomegalovirus infection. These receptors' targets are unknown. From the reads, TCRdb called clonotypes with MiXCR, one entry per CDR3 protein. The sample carries approximately 910,000 distinct CDR3 sequences, approximately 31% recorded once. The material sequenced was cultured CD8+ T cells from PBMCs, taken from culture after CMV antigen stimulation. All receptors derive from a human donor in good health (CMV status not recorded). Some clones in this sample may be carry-over from other donors' samples. Each CDR3 is given with its conserved first and last residue. A D gene is named only where the DNA matches it firmly. Part of the rows lack a size; the others show once, few, many or a class for expanded clones.

>.|TRBJ1-1|TRBV7-9|many
CASSPIRGTEAFF
TGTGCCAGCAGCCCTATTCGAGGAACTGAAGCTTTCTTT
>.|TRBJ2-1|TRBV7-6|many
CASSSYEGHQPYNEQFF
TGTGCCAGCAGCTCATACGAAGGACACCAGCCCTACAATGAGCAGTTCTTC
>.|TRBJ1-1|TRBV25-1|.
CAIHLWVFLRNTEAFF
TGTGCCATCCACTTGTGGGTATTCCTTAGGAACACTGAAGCTTTCTTT
>.|TRBJ1-1|TRBV19|.
CASSTGYTEAFF
TGTGCCAGTAGTACCGGATACACTGAAGCTTTCTTT
>TRBD1|TRBJ1-2|TRBV29-1|.
CSDEQGAFGYTF
TGCAGCGATGAACAGGGGGCTTTTGGCTACACCTTC
>TRBD2|TRBJ2-1|TRBV24-1|few
CATSPAGVYNEQFF
TGTGCCACCAGCCCGGCGGGGGTATACAATGAGCAGTTCTTC
>TRBD1|TRBJ1-1|TRBV19|few
CAGSDRVWTEAFF
TGTGCCGGATCAGACAGGGTATGGACTGAAGCTTTCTTT
>.|TRBJ1-1|TRBV11-3|few
CASSAAGMNTEAFF
TGTGCCAGCAGCGCTGCGGGTATGAACACTGAAGCTTTCTTT
>TRBD2|TRBJ2-3|TRBV6-5|.
CASSTPPGWVAGFGTDTQYF
TGTGCCAGCAGCACCCCGCCAGGCTGGGTAGCGGGGTTCGGCACAGATACGCAGTATTTT
>.|TRBJ2-5|TRBV6-9|.
CASSYSRGYAGFPETQYF
TGTGCCAGCAGTTATTCAAGGGGGTACGCAGGGTTTCCGGAGACCCAGTACTTC
>TRBD2|TRBJ2-3|TRBV12-3/TRBV12-4|.
CASSSGGMADTQYF
TGTGCCAGCAGTAGCGGGGGGATGGCAGATACGCAGTATTTT
>.|TRBJ2-5|TRBV6-2/TRBV6-3|few
CASTPSVLETQYF
TGTGCCAGCACACCCAGTGTGTTGGAGACCCAGTACTTC
>.|TRBJ1-4|TRBV7-9|few
CASSAQLGTNEKLFF
TGTGCCAGCAGCGCCCAATTAGGTACTAATGAAAAACTGTTTTTT
>.|TRBJ2-5|TRBV28|few
CASSYGLMGKETQYF
TGTGCCAGCAGCTACGGACTGATGGGTAAAGAGACCCAGTACTTC
>.|TRBJ2-3|TRBV7-2|many
CASSLGGLLGNF
TGTGCCAGCAGCTTAGGGGGACTCCTGGGTAATTTT
>TRBD1|TRBJ1-2|TRBV6-6|.
CASRYLGQGASYGYTF
TGTGCCAGCAGGTACCTCGGACAGGGGGCGAGCTATGGCTACACCTTC
>TRBD2|TRBJ2-3|TRBV9|few
CASSEGTSGAASTDTQYF
TGTGCCAGCAGCGAAGGGACTAGCGGAGCCGCTAGCACAGATACGCAGTATTTT
>TRBD1|TRBJ1-1|TRBV6-2/TRBV6-3|.
CASKEGQGRRTEAFF
TGTGCCAGCAAAGAGGGACAGGGACGTCGCACTGAAGCTTTCTTT
>.|TRBJ1-1|TRBV28|.
CASSRTAWVNTEAFF
TGTGCCAGCAGCCGGACAGCCTGGGTGAACACTGAAGCTTTCTTT
>.|TRBJ1-1|TRBV14|.
CASSVAGGVNTEAFF
TGTGCCAGCAGCGTTGCGGGAGGGGTTAACACTGAAGCTTTCTTT
>TRBD1|TRBJ1-1|TRBV7-6|many
CASSPDLTGGGTEAFF
TGTGCCAGCAGCCCGGACCTTACAGGGGGCGGCACTGAAGCTTTCTTT
>.|TRBJ2-5|TRBV7-3|medium-sized
CASSPLGRETQYF
TGTGCCAGCAGCCCCCTGGGCAGGGAGACCCAGTACTTC
>TRBD1|TRBJ2-2|TRBV7-8|many
CASSPGTGLANTGELFF
TGTGCCAGCAGCCCTGGGACAGGGCTCGCGAACACCGGGGAGCTGTTTTTT
>.|TRBJ1-2|TRBV6-5|few
CASSYSRGLNYGYTF
TGTGCCAGCAGTTACTCGCGGGGGCTTAACTATGGCTACACCTTC
>.|TRBJ1-5|TRBV10-3|few
CAARENKNQPQHF
TGTGCCGCCAGGGAAAATAAAAATCAGCCCCAGCATTTT
>.|TRBJ1-1|TRBV6-5|.
CASSYSDQGNTEAFF
TGTGCCAGCAGTTACTCGGATCAGGGGAACACTGAAGCTTTCTTT
>.|TRBJ1-1|TRBV9|many
CASSRTDTEAFF
TGTGCCAGCAGCCGGACCGACACTGAAGCTTTCTTT
>.|TRBJ1-4|TRBV3-1|once
CASSQDFRVWTTNEKLFF
TGTGCCAGCAGCCAAGATTTCAGGGTTTGGACAACTAATGAAAAACTGTTTTTT
>.|TRBJ1-5|TRBV19|few
CATTSRLVSNQPQHF
TGTGCCACCACAAGTCGACTAGTTAGCAATCAGCCCCAGCATTTT
>TRBD1|TRBJ2-7|TRBV5-1|.
CASSLGQGDNEQYF
TGCGCCAGCAGCTTGGGGCAGGGGGACAACGAGCAGTACTTC
>.|TRBJ2-4|TRBV12-3/TRBV12-4|.
CATGSGAKNIQYF
TGTGCCACCGGCTCGGGGGCCAAAAACATTCAGTACTTC
>.|TRBJ1-1|TRBV25-1|.
CASGVGGTEAFF
TGTGCCAGCGGGGTGGGAGGCACTGAAGCTTTCTTT
>TRBD2|TRBJ2-3|TRBV19|few
CASSVPLAGGPDTQYF
TGTGCCAGTAGTGTCCCCCTGGCGGGGGGGCCAGATACGCAGTATTTT
>.|TRBJ1-2|TRBV7-2|many
CASSSPVGGAQNYGYTF
TGTGCCAGCAGCTCGCCGGTGGGAGGGGCCCAAAACTATGGCTACACCTTC
>.|TRBJ1-1|TRBV7-2|many
CASSFDSLYTEAFF
TGTGCCAGCAGCTTCGACAGTCTCTACACTGAAGCTTTCTTT
>TRBD1|TRBJ2-1|TRBV7-9|many
CASSLGQGASNEQFF
TGTGCCAGCAGCCTGGGACAGGGGGCGTCCAATGAGCAGTTCTTC
>TRBD2|TRBJ2-3|TRBV4-1|few
CASSHAGVSTDTQYF
TGCGCCAGCAGCCACGCGGGGGTTAGCACAGATACGCAGTATTTT
>.|TRBJ2-2|TRBV24-1|once
CATSDISLDPSGELFF
TGTGCCACCAGTGATATCAGTTTAGATCCATCCGGGGAGCTGTTTTTT
>TRBD1|TRBJ2-1|TRBV6-1|.
CATTGDRGYNEQFF
TGTGCCACCACGGGGGACAGGGGATACAATGAGCAGTTCTTC
>.|TRBJ1-1|TRBV6-1|few
CASSESGTVGTEAFF
TGTGCCAGCAGTGAATCGGGAACCGTGGGGACTGAAGCTTTCTTT
>.|TRBJ2-2|TRBV7-3|many
CASSSSTGELFF
TGTGCCAGCAGCTCCTCGACCGGGGAGCTGTTTTTT
>.|TRBJ2-3|TRBV12-3/TRBV12-4|many
CASSRDLGWDTDTQYF
TGTGCCAGCAGCCGCGATCTTGGGTGGGACACAGATACGCAGTATTTT
>.|TRBJ1-1|TRBV27|few
CASSLGGMGTEAFF
TGTGCCAGCAGTTTAGGAGGGATGGGCACTGAAGCTTTCTTT
>.|TRBJ2-1|TRBV6-2/TRBV6-3|.
CASSSWEWEQFF
TGTGCCAGCAGTTCCTGGGAATGGGAGCAGTTCTTC
>.|TRBJ1-1|TRBV2|.
CASKRGVTEAFF
TGTGCCAGCAAGAGGGGCGTCACTGAAGCTTTCTTT
>.|TRBJ1-1|TRBV24-1|.
CATSAQWNTEAFF
TGTGCCACCAGTGCTCAATGGAACACTGAAGCTTTCTTT
>TRBD2|TRBJ2-5|TRBV7-8|many
CASSLLAGARETQYF
TGTGCCAGCAGCTTACTAGCGGGGGCCAGGGAGACCCAGTACTTC
>.|TRBJ1-1|TRBV29-1|.
CSVERGPEAFF
TGCAGCGTTGAGCGGGGCCCTGAAGCTTTCTTT
>.|TRBJ1-5|TRBV12-3/TRBV12-4|few
CASSPGVDSNQPQHF
TGTGCCAGCAGCCCTGGGGTTGATAGCAATCAGCCCCAGCATTTT
>.|TRBJ1-5|TRBV19|.
CASSIDHGNGNQPQHF
TGTGCCAGTAGTATAGATCACGGGAATGGCAATCAGCCCCAGCATTTT
>TRBD2|TRBJ2-1|TRBV6-1|many
CASSSGSGGRNEQFF
TGTGCCAGCAGCTCGGGTAGCGGGGGGAGGAATGAGCAGTTCTTC
>.|TRBJ2-1|TRBV6-2/TRBV6-3|.
CASSFQGRHNEQFF
TGTGCCAGCAGTTTTCAGGGTCGGCACAATGAGCAGTTCTTC
>.|TRBJ2-2|TRBV6-2/TRBV6-3|.
CASTLMLNTGELFF
TGTGCCAGCACCCTAATGCTGAACACCGGGGAGCTGTTTTTT